This TCR beta chain was identified during a study of blood T cell repertoires in COVID-19. Data came from immunoSEQ multiplex PCR; TCRdb stores just in-frame clones and leaves some out. The profile shows about 49,000 clones, around 84% of them singletons. This CDR3 spans 13 amino acids. Germline V CDR1 and CDR2: MNHEY, SMNVEV (reference sequence). V was cut by 2 bases and J by 4 bases, with 9 bases left in between. Sequenced sample: peripheral blood. The chain couples TRBV27 to TRBJ2-7; the D is unclear. The TCR comes from a man aged 50 to 60 with acute or convalescent COVID-19. The CDR3 DNA reads TGTGCCAGCAGTTTACCAGGCGATTACGAGCAGTACTTC. This encodes CASSLPGDYEQYF.